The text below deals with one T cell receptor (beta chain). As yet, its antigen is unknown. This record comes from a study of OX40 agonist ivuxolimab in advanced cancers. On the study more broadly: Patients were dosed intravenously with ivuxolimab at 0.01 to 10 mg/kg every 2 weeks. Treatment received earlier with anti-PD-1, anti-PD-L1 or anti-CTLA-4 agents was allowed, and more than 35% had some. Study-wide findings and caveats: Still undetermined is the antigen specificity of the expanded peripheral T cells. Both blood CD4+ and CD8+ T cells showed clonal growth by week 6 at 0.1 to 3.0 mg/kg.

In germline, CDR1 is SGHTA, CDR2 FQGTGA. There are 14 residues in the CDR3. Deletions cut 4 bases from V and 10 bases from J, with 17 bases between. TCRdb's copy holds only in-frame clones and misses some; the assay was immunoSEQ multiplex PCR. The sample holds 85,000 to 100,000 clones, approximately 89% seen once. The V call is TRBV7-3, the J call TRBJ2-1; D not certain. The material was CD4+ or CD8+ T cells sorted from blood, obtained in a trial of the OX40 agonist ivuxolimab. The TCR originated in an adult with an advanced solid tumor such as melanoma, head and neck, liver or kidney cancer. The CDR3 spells CASSSTGRGEEQFF. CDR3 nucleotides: TGTGCCAGCAGCTCAACGGGTCGTGGTGAAGAGCAGTTCTTC.